This is a list of T cell receptor beta chains from one sample in a study of blood T cell repertoires in COVID-19. This table comes from immunoSEQ multiplex PCR, and its TCRdb copy is limited to in-frame clones, with some not included. The top ten hold 7.5% to 9% of the sample, which has 26,000 or so clones, under 90% seen once. The sequencing input was peripheral blood. Receptors originate from a human donor in a cohort sampled during active COVID-19. CDR3s include the opening cysteine and the closing phenylalanine or tryptophan. Each record gives: CDR3 length, D gene, clone size, J gene, V gene, CDR3 DNA, CDR3 protein. D genes are given only for firm matches. Clone size is not always given. Where it is, it says once, few, many or a class for expanded clones.

len: 17; d_gene: .; abundance: .; j_gene: TRBJ2-7; v_gene: TRBV15; CDR3nt: TGTGCCACCAGCGGAGGGCTCCTGGGGACAGTTACCTACGAGCAGTACTTC; CDR3aa: CATSGGLLGTVTYEQYF
len: 15; d_gene: TRBD1; abundance: .; j_gene: TRBJ2-7; v_gene: TRBV6-5; CDR3nt: TGTGCCAGCACCCCAGACAGGGCGAGGGCCTACGAGCAGTACTTC; CDR3aa: CASTPDRARAYEQYF
len: 18; d_gene: .; abundance: .; j_gene: TRBJ2-7; v_gene: TRBV7-6; CDR3nt: TGTGCCAGCAGCTTAGAAGCAAGGGGTCCCGAGGTTCCCCACGAGCAGTACTTC; CDR3aa: CASSLEARGPEVPHEQYF
len: 11; d_gene: .; abundance: .; j_gene: TRBJ1-1; v_gene: TRBV2; CDR3nt: TGTGCCAGCAATCGGGGGATCGGAGCTTTCTTT; CDR3aa: CASNRGIGAFF
len: 16; d_gene: .; abundance: .; j_gene: TRBJ1-1; v_gene: TRBV2; CDR3nt: TGTGCCAGCACGCTCGACTTAAAGACTTCGAACACTGAAGCTTTCTTT; CDR3aa: CASTLDLKTSNTEAFF
len: 14; d_gene: .; abundance: .; j_gene: TRBJ1-1; v_gene: TRBV14; CDR3nt: TGTGCCAGCAGCCAAGAATCGGTCCCGGCTGAAGCTTTCTTT; CDR3aa: CASSQESVPAEAFF
len: 14; d_gene: .; abundance: .; j_gene: TRBJ2-2; v_gene: TRBV14; CDR3nt: TGTGCCAGCAGCCCTAACTGGAACACCGGGGAGCTGTTTTTT; CDR3aa: CASSPNWNTGELFF
len: 16; d_gene: TRBD2; abundance: .; j_gene: TRBJ2-1; v_gene: TRBV10-2; CDR3nt: TGCGCCAGCAGTAAATCCGGGACTAGCGGGACGAATGAGCAGTTCTTC; CDR3aa: CASSKSGTSGTNEQFF
len: 12; d_gene: .; abundance: once; j_gene: TRBJ2-3; v_gene: TRBV7-5; CDR3nt: TGTGCCAGAAGCTTAGCGCGAGATACGCAGTATTTT; CDR3aa: CARSLARDTQYF
len: 14; d_gene: .; abundance: .; j_gene: TRBJ2-3; v_gene: TRBV3-1/TRBV3-2; CDR3nt: TGTGCCAGCAGCCAAGTGGGCCGGAGGGATACGCAGTATTTT; CDR3aa: CASSQVGRRDTQYF
len: 15; d_gene: TRBD1; abundance: .; j_gene: TRBJ1-4; v_gene: TRBV5-1; CDR3nt: TGCGCCAGCAGCAGCATACAGGGGGCGGGCGAAAAACTGTTTTTT; CDR3aa: CASSSIQGAGEKLFF
len: 14; d_gene: TRBD1; abundance: .; j_gene: TRBJ2-7; v_gene: TRBV27; CDR3nt: TGTGCCAGCAGACGAGGGACAGGACCCTACGAGCAGTACTTC; CDR3aa: CASRRGTGPYEQYF
len: 16; d_gene: .; abundance: once; j_gene: TRBJ1-6; v_gene: TRBV9; CDR3nt: TGTGCCAGCAGCGTGGGCATGGTGGGGGCCGATTCACCCCTCCACTTT; CDR3aa: CASSVGMVGADSPLHF
len: 16; d_gene: .; abundance: .; j_gene: TRBJ1-5; v_gene: TRBV28; CDR3nt: TGTGCCAGCAGTTCCACAGGGACGAAGGGCAATCAGCCCCAGCATTTT; CDR3aa: CASSSTGTKGNQPQHF
len: 12; d_gene: .; abundance: .; j_gene: TRBJ1-4; v_gene: TRBV12-3/TRBV12-4; CDR3nt: TGTGCCATCAAAAAAGGCCAGGCAAAACTGTTTTTT; CDR3aa: CAIKKGQAKLFF
len: 14; d_gene: TRBD1; abundance: .; j_gene: TRBJ1-1; v_gene: TRBV6-5; CDR3nt: TGTGCCAGCAGTACTAGACAGGGGCCGGGTGAAGCTTTCTTT; CDR3aa: CASSTRQGPGEAFF
len: 16; d_gene: TRBD1; abundance: .; j_gene: TRBJ2-5; v_gene: TRBV5-4; CDR3nt: TGTGCCAGCACCAAAACAGGGGGCCCATCCCCAGAGACCCAGTACTTC; CDR3aa: CASTKTGGPSPETQYF
len: 12; d_gene: .; abundance: once; j_gene: TRBJ2-7; v_gene: TRBV6-6; CDR3nt: TGTGCCAGCAGTCGTACATCCTACGAGCAGTACTTC; CDR3aa: CASSRTSYEQYF
len: 16; d_gene: .; abundance: once; j_gene: TRBJ2-6; v_gene: TRBV6-2/TRBV6-3; CDR3nt: TGTGCCAGCAGTTTTGGAGCCTTCTCTGGGGCCAACGTCCTGACTTTC; CDR3aa: CASSFGAFSGANVLTF
len: 13; d_gene: .; abundance: once; j_gene: TRBJ1-2; v_gene: TRBV7-8; CDR3nt: TGTGCCAGCAGCTTAGAGCCAGGTTATGGCTACACCTTC; CDR3aa: CASSLEPGYGYTF
len: 14; d_gene: .; abundance: .; j_gene: TRBJ1-5; v_gene: TRBV6-5; CDR3nt: TGTGCCAGCACTAAGGACATGAGCAATCAGCCCCAGCATTTT; CDR3aa: CASTKDMSNQPQHF
len: 15; d_gene: .; abundance: .; j_gene: TRBJ1-4; v_gene: TRBV4-1; CDR3nt: TGCGCCAGCAGCCAAGAATCGGGTTTTGGGGAAAAACTGTTTTTT; CDR3aa: CASSQESGFGEKLFF
len: 14; d_gene: TRBD1; abundance: few; j_gene: TRBJ2-7; v_gene: TRBV5-1; CDR3nt: TGCGCCAGCAGCGCCAGGGGGCTTAGCTACGAGCAGTACTTC; CDR3aa: CASSARGLSYEQYF
len: 16; d_gene: TRBD1; abundance: .; j_gene: TRBJ1-3; v_gene: TRBV6-7; CDR3nt: TGTGCCAGCAGCCTTTATAGGGGGCCCTCTGGAAACACCATATATTTT; CDR3aa: CASSLYRGPSGNTIYF
len: 14; d_gene: .; abundance: .; j_gene: TRBJ1-4; v_gene: TRBV5-1; CDR3nt: TGCGCCAGCAGCCCGGGGGGGTTAGGTGAAAAACTGTTTTTT; CDR3aa: CASSPGGLGEKLFF
len: 16; d_gene: TRBD2; abundance: .; j_gene: TRBJ2-1; v_gene: TRBV20-1; CDR3nt: TGCAGTGCTAGTTTGGGTAGCGGGAGGATTAAGAATGAGCAGTTCTTC; CDR3aa: CSASLGSGRIKNEQFF
len: 15; d_gene: TRBD2; abundance: .; j_gene: TRBJ2-2; v_gene: TRBV7-2; CDR3nt: TGTGCCAGCACCCAGGATTCGGGGGGCACCGGGGAGCTGTTTTTT; CDR3aa: CASTQDSGGTGELFF
len: 13; d_gene: .; abundance: .; j_gene: TRBJ2-7; v_gene: TRBV3-1/TRBV3-2; CDR3nt: TGTGCCAGCAGCCAAGGAGGTCCCTACGAGCAGTACTTC; CDR3aa: CASSQGGPYEQYF
len: 15; d_gene: TRBD2; abundance: .; j_gene: TRBJ2-2; v_gene: TRBV6-5; CDR3nt: TGTGCCAGCAGTTACCGGACTAGCGACACCGGGGAGCTGTTTTTT; CDR3aa: CASSYRTSDTGELFF
len: 17; d_gene: TRBD1; abundance: .; j_gene: TRBJ1-1; v_gene: TRBV18; CDR3nt: TGTGCCAGCTCACCTGGCGACAGGGGGAGTCGGGGCACTGAAGCTTTCTTT; CDR3aa: CASSPGDRGSRGTEAFF
len: 14; d_gene: .; abundance: .; j_gene: TRBJ2-7; v_gene: TRBV7-6; CDR3nt: TGTGCCAGCAGCCGAGGACATAACTCCTACGAGCAGTACTTC; CDR3aa: CASSRGHNSYEQYF
len: 17; d_gene: .; abundance: .; j_gene: TRBJ2-3; v_gene: TRBV27; CDR3nt: TGTGCCAGCAGTCGAAGAAAAAGGGACACTAGCACAGATACGCAGTATTTT; CDR3aa: CASSRRKRDTSTDTQYF
len: 16; d_gene: TRBD1; abundance: once; j_gene: TRBJ1-6; v_gene: TRBV3-1/TRBV3-2; CDR3nt: TGTGCCAGCAGCCAAGAAAGGGGGACAGGGTTATCACCCCTCCACTTT; CDR3aa: CASSQERGTGLSPLHF
len: 14; d_gene: .; abundance: .; j_gene: TRBJ1-1; v_gene: TRBV2; CDR3nt: TGTGCCAGTTCCCTCGGGATGAGGAACACTGAAGCTTTCTTT; CDR3aa: CASSLGMRNTEAFF
len: 13; d_gene: TRBD2; abundance: once; j_gene: TRBJ2-3; v_gene: TRBV6-1; CDR3nt: TGTGCCAGCAGTGATGGACTAGCCGATACGCAGTATTTT; CDR3aa: CASSDGLADTQYF
len: 15; d_gene: .; abundance: .; j_gene: TRBJ1-4; v_gene: TRBV15; CDR3nt: TGTGCCACCAGCAGAGATTTGGAGCCTAATGAAAAACTGTTTTTT; CDR3aa: CATSRDLEPNEKLFF
len: 13; d_gene: .; abundance: .; j_gene: TRBJ2-7; v_gene: TRBV27; CDR3nt: TGTGCCAGCCGGGGGGCACTTTCACGGGAGCAGTACTTC; CDR3aa: CASRGALSREQYF
len: 15; d_gene: .; abundance: .; j_gene: TRBJ2-2; v_gene: TRBV7-8; CDR3nt: TGTGCCAGCAGCTTCCTCTCAGATATTTCCGGGGAGCTGTTTTTT; CDR3aa: CASSFLSDISGELFF
len: 15; d_gene: TRBD1; abundance: .; j_gene: TRBJ2-7; v_gene: TRBV6-5; CDR3nt: TGTGCCAGCAGTAAGGACAGGGGCGTTACCTACGAGCAGTACTTC; CDR3aa: CASSKDRGVTYEQYF
len: 13; d_gene: .; abundance: once; j_gene: TRBJ1-4; v_gene: TRBV5-4; CDR3nt: TGTGCCAGCAGCTTGTGGGGGCGCGGAAAACTGTTTTTT; CDR3aa: CASSLWGRGKLFF
len: 15; d_gene: TRBD2; abundance: .; j_gene: TRBJ2-7; v_gene: TRBV2; CDR3nt: TGTGCCAGCAGTGACCCTAGCGGGAGGGACGACGAGCAGTACTTC; CDR3aa: CASSDPSGRDDEQYF
len: 16; d_gene: TRBD1; abundance: .; j_gene: TRBJ1-1; v_gene: TRBV5-1; CDR3nt: TGCGCCAGCAGCGGAGACAGGGGGGACATGAACACTGAAGCTTTCTTT; CDR3aa: CASSGDRGDMNTEAFF
len: 14; d_gene: TRBD2; abundance: .; j_gene: TRBJ2-7; v_gene: TRBV13; CDR3nt: TGTGCCAGCAGCCAAAGGACTAGTCAGAGGGAGCAGTACTTC; CDR3aa: CASSQRTSQREQYF
len: 14; d_gene: TRBD1; abundance: .; j_gene: TRBJ1-2; v_gene: TRBV11-2; CDR3nt: TGTGCCAGCAGCTTCACAGGGGGTGACTATGGCTACACCTTC; CDR3aa: CASSFTGGDYGYTF
len: 11; d_gene: .; abundance: once; j_gene: TRBJ2-3; v_gene: TRBV2; CDR3nt: TGTGCCGGGCAGATTGTAGATACGCAGTATTTT; CDR3aa: CAGQIVDTQYF
len: 13; d_gene: .; abundance: .; j_gene: TRBJ2-3; v_gene: TRBV6-2/TRBV6-3; CDR3nt: TGTGCCAGCAGTTACGCACTGTGGGATACGCAGTATTTT; CDR3aa: CASSYALWDTQYF
len: 15; d_gene: .; abundance: .; j_gene: TRBJ2-1; v_gene: TRBV7-2; CDR3nt: TGTGCCAGCAGCTTTAATAGTATAACCTACAATGAGCAGTTCTTC; CDR3aa: CASSFNSITYNEQFF
len: 13; d_gene: .; abundance: .; j_gene: TRBJ1-2; v_gene: TRBV6-1; CDR3nt: TGTGCCAGCAGTGCAGCATCAGACTATGGCTACACCTTC; CDR3aa: CASSAASDYGYTF
len: 17; d_gene: TRBD2; abundance: .; j_gene: TRBJ2-1; v_gene: TRBV6-2/TRBV6-3; CDR3nt: TGTGCCAGCAGTTACTCGAAGCGGACTAGACAGTTTGGTGAGCAGTTCTTC; CDR3aa: CASSYSKRTRQFGEQFF
len: 16; d_gene: .; abundance: .; j_gene: TRBJ2-2; v_gene: TRBV6-1; CDR3nt: TGTGCCAGCATTGAATCGCGATCCAGGGCTTCCGGGGAGCTGTTTTTT; CDR3aa: CASIESRSRASGELFF
len: 16; d_gene: .; abundance: .; j_gene: TRBJ2-1; v_gene: TRBV5-1; CDR3nt: TGCGCCAGCAGCGAGGGGGCTCTTCTAGCGTCCAATGAGCAGTTCTTC; CDR3aa: CASSEGALLASNEQFF
len: 15; d_gene: .; abundance: .; j_gene: TRBJ2-3; v_gene: TRBV7-9; CDR3nt: TGTGCCAGCACCTGGAGGGGGGGCCTGACAGATACGCAGTATTTT; CDR3aa: CASTWRGGLTDTQYF
len: 12; d_gene: .; abundance: .; j_gene: TRBJ2-3; v_gene: TRBV14; CDR3nt: TGTGCCAGCAGCCGCGTCGCCGATACGCAGTATTTT; CDR3aa: CASSRVADTQYF
len: 17; d_gene: TRBD1; abundance: .; j_gene: TRBJ2-1; v_gene: TRBV7-9; CDR3nt: TGTGCCAGCAGCTTTACCTTAGGACAGGGGGTAAGAAATGAGCAGTTCTTC; CDR3aa: CASSFTLGQGVRNEQFF
len: 16; d_gene: TRBD1; abundance: few; j_gene: TRBJ1-1; v_gene: TRBV11-3; CDR3nt: TGTGCCAGCAGCTATTCCTGGACAGGGAGAGACACTGAAGCTTTCTTT; CDR3aa: CASSYSWTGRDTEAFF